This TCR beta chain was documented in a study of STAT3 mutations in large granular lymphocyte leukemia. Libraries were prepared by immunoSEQ multiplex PCR; TCRdb keeps only in-frame clonotypes and omits some of them. The sample records 1,500 to 2,500 clones, under 80% being singletons. General study results and limits: In T-cell large granular lymphocyte leukemia, about half of patients showed multiple immunodominant subclonotypes.

This clone has a single count. Its antigen is as yet unknown. The source of this sequence is a man aged 55 to 70 with T-cell large granular lymphocyte leukemia. Some clones in this sample may be carry-over from other donors' samples. The sequenced sample was peripheral blood mononuclear cells.

CDR3 protein: CAIRGQGADYGYTF. As DNA, the CDR3 is TGTGCCATCAGGGGACAGGGGGCTGACTATGGCTACACCTTC. The chain uses TRBV10-3 and TRBJ1-2, with 12 positions matching TRBD1. V lost 6 bases and J lost 3; bases outside the gene matches: 2. The CDR3 consists of 14 residues. Germline lookup yields CDR1 ENHRY and CDR2 SYGVKD.